This T cell receptor beta chain was documented in a study of T cells after yellow fever vaccination. Points on this clonotype: Its antigen is unknown.

TCR cDNA, made by 5'RACE template switching, carried an added universal primer site and UMIs. MiXCR was run by TCRdb on the 5' RACE reads, yielding one entry per CDR3 protein. The table records fewer than 450,000 distinct CDR3 sequences, roughly 11% of them present only once. The CDR3 contains 13 residues. Trimming took 6 bases from V and 2 from J, leaving 8 bases between them. Germline CDR1 and CDR2: MNHNY and SVGAGI (reference sequence). Study results and caveats: A small proportion of clonotypes was detected in both the CD4 and CD8 compartments. Sorted repertoires could include abundant contaminating clonotypes from bulk cells. Post-booster reappearance was seen for most primary-vaccination clones (around 96% CD4, around 91% CD8).

The genes are TRBV6-6 and TRBJ2-1; D is undetermined. This clonotype was obtained from a young man who received the YFV17D yellow fever vaccine. The sample was PBMCs, taken on the day of the first yellow fever vaccination. CDR3 region: CASRARAYNEQFF. Here the CDR3 DNA reads TGTGCCAGCAGAGCCCGGGCCTACAATGAGCAGTTCTTC.